This TCR beta chain came from a study of blood T cell repertoires in COVID-19. The CDR3 covers 13 residues. The ends were cut back, 3 bases at V and 3 bases at J, with 8 bases in the middle. CDR1 is SEHNR and CDR2 is FQNEAQ in the germline V gene (reference sequence). Profiled with immunoSEQ multiplex PCR; TCRdb holds only in-frame clones, not every one. The sample holds more than 300,000 clones, around nine tenths seen once. What was sequenced was peripheral blood. The receptor's source is a woman in her 70s with COVID-19, enrolled during active disease. The chain joins TRBV7-9 to TRBJ1-1; D call uncertain. CDR3 DNA: TGTGCCAGCAGCTTCGACGGAGACACTGAAGCTTTCTTT. The encoded protein is CASSFDGDTEAFF.